This T cell receptor beta chain was documented in a study of naive and memory T cell subsets. Deletions cut 4 bases from V and 1 base from J, with 11 bases between. CDR3 length equals 14 residues. Looked up from germline, CDR1 is SGHVS and CDR2 is FNYEAQ. With regard to this clonotype: What it binds is not known.

The study, taken as a whole, reports: A few larger clonotypes appeared in naive repertoires, especially CD8, possibly memory cells re-expressing CD45RA.

The beta constant-region primer was an equimolar mix of two oligonucleotides covering TRBC1 and TRBC2. Ligated cDNA was amplified by four rounds of PCR with nested alpha and beta constant-region primers and SP2. A single record per CDR3 protein comes from TCRdb applying MiXCR to the UMI-ligation and nested PCR reads. The sample has approximately 150,000 distinct CDR3 sequences, 15% to 20% seen once. The chain joins TRBV7-6 to TRBJ2-7; D ambiguous. This TCR was recovered from a human donor in good health. Sequencing used naive CD8+ T cells from blood. The CDR3 coding sequence is TGTGCCAGCAGCTCCCCCGCTGGATCCTACGAGCAGTACTTC. As protein: CASSSPAGSYEQYF. The full variable domain, in which reference TRBV7-6 and TRBJ2-7 provide the parts outside the CDR3, is GAGVSQSPRYKVTKRGQDVALRCDPISGHVSLYWYRQALGQGPEFLTYFNYEAQQDKSGLPNDRFSAERPEGSISTLTIQRTEQRDSAMYRCASSSPAGSYEQYFGPGTRLTVT.